The 16 T cell receptor beta chains listed next were all sequenced from one sample in a study of blood T cell repertoires in COVID-19. Profiled with immunoSEQ multiplex PCR; TCRdb holds only in-frame clones, not every one. The sample shows fewer than 600,000 clones, nearly 90% of them seen only once. The specimen sequenced was peripheral blood. All receptors derive from a young man with COVID-19, enrolled during active disease.

The chain uses TRBV12-3 or TRBV12-4 and TRBJ2-7; 10 positions agree with TRBD2. V trimming: 6 bases; J trimming: 4 bases; junction bases outside the gene matches: 3. CDR3 length: 13 amino acids. The CDR3 is CASRVAGGYEQYF. The CDR3 DNA is TGTGCCAGCAGAGTAGCGGGAGGTTACGAGCAGTACTTC.

V usage is TRBV28 and J usage is TRBJ2-1; D is unresolved. CDR1 and CDR2 (germline): MDHEN, SYDVKM. Trimming left V 7 bases short and J 0 bases short, with 7 bases between. This CDR3 is 13 amino acids long. The CDR3 DNA follows: TGTGCCAGCATCGCGAGCTCCTACAATGAGCAGTTCTTC. Its translation is CASIASSYNEQFF.

The rearrangement links TRBV6-5 to TRBJ2-5, with D maybe TRBD2 (6 bases). This CDR3 spans 12 amino acids. Germline V gives CDR1 MNHEY, CDR2 SVGAGI. With 4 bases removed from V and 4 bases from J, the gap between germline ends came to 7 bases. The CDR3 region is CASSSGGETQYF. As DNA, the CDR3 is TGTGCCAGCAGTTCCGGGGGAGAGACCCAGTACTTC.

This chain joins TRBV19 and TRBJ2-2; the match to TRBD2 covers 12 bases. Germline CDR1 LNHDA, CDR2 SQIVND (reference sequence). The CDR3 has 15 residues. V shed 6 bases, J shed 6 bases, and the junction held 5 bases outside the gene matches. The CDR3 spells CASRQASGGAGELFF. CDR3 in DNA: TGTGCCAGTAGGCAAGCTAGCGGGGGGGCCGGGGAGCTGTTTTTT.

This clone was picked up one time. The V gene is TRBV19, the J gene TRBJ1-2; possible D gene TRBD1, 5 bases. Per the germline V gene, CDR1 is LNHDA and CDR2 is SQIVND (reference sequence). The V gene lost 3 bases and the J gene lost 0 bases, with 11 bases spanning the gap. This CDR3 is built from 15 residues. The CDR3 coding sequence is TGTGCCAGTAGTATTGTCAGGGAAGCTAACTATGGCTACACCTTC. Translating gives CASSIVREANYGYTF.

V and J are TRBV24-1 and TRBJ2-1, with TRBD1 identical over 8 bases. The CDR3 has 15 amino acids. V was pared by 7 bases and J by 5 bases, with 9 bases of the junction left unmatched. Per germline, CDR1 KGHDR and CDR2 SFDVKD. The CDR3 loop is CATRAGTGGHNEQFF. The CDR3 bases are TGTGCCACCAGAGCCGGGACAGGAGGTCACAATGAGCAGTTCTTC.

The CDR3 DNA sequence: TGTGCCAGCAGCTTGGTACTAGCGGGGGGATACCAAGAGACCCAGTACTTC. Translated, it gives CASSLVLAGGYQETQYF. This rearrangement joins TRBV5-4 to TRBJ2-5; TRBD2 agrees at 12 bases. The CDR3 length is 17 residues. Looked up from germline, CDR1 is SGHNT and CDR2 is YYREEE (reference sequence). The V and J ends lost 0 bases and 0 bases, in that order; junction bases with no gene match: 3.

The chain joins TRBV29-1 to TRBJ2-3; the match to TRBD2 covers 9 bases. The CDR3 spans 15 residues. V dropped 8 bases and J dropped 2; count of bases not matched to a gene: 11. Germline CDR1 is SQVTM and CDR2 is ANQGSEA. CDR3 region: CSISVAGDNTDTQYF. The CDR3 DNA sequence: TGCAGCATTTCTGTAGCGGGGGATAACACAGATACGCAGTATTTT.

The chain links TRBV24-1 to TRBJ2-1; 10 bases map to TRBD2. The CDR3 is 18 residues long. The germline V gene has CDR1 KGHDR and CDR2 SFDVKD. With 2 bases clipped from V and 4 bases from J, the junction kept 10 bases outside the gene matches. CDR3 protein: CATSDSARPSGGYNEQFF. CDR3 nucleotides: TGTGCCACCAGTGATTCCGCCCGCCCTAGCGGGGGATACAATGAGCAGTTCTTC.

About this clone itself: Other DNA sequences in this sample translate to the same CDR3. The chain combines TRBV2 with TRBJ2-2; 12 bases agree with TRBD1. The CDR3 is made up of 13 amino acids. The junction had 1 base not matched to a gene; V was cut back by 6 bases and J by 8 bases. In germline, CDR1 is SNHLY, CDR2 FYNNEI. Written as DNA, the CDR3 is TGTGCCAGCAGGGGACAGGGGGCAGGGGAGCTGTTTTTT. Translating gives CASRGQGAGELFF.

CDR3 bases: TGTGCCAGCATCACTCGCAGGCCCCCGGCATACACTGAAGCTTTCTTT. As protein: CASITRRPPAYTEAFF. V usage is TRBV28 and J usage is TRBJ1-1; D ambiguous. The CDR3 consists of 16 residues. Trimming pared 7 bases from V and 3 bases from J, leaving 21 bases between. Germline lookup yields CDR1 MDHEN and CDR2 SYDVKM.

The chain joins TRBV7-2 to TRBJ1-5; 9 bases fit TRBD1. The J segment lost 6 bases and the V segment lost 0 bases, leaving 3 bases of the junction unmatched. The CDR3 length is 15 residues. Germline V CDR1 and CDR2: SGHTA, FQGNSA. In DNA form, the CDR3 reads TGTGCCAGCAGCTTAGCGCCACAGGGGGCTCAGCCCCAGCATTTT. Translated: CASSLAPQGAQPQHF.

The chain combines TRBV11-2 with TRBJ2-7; D not certain. CDR1 is SGHAT and CDR2 is FQNNGV in the germline V gene. Trimming left V 0 bases short and J 5 bases short, with 5 bases between. The CDR3 totals 12 residues. The CDR3 nucleotides are TGTGCCAGCAGCTTAGATTTCGACGAGCAGTACTTC. It specifies CASSLDFDEQYF.

This chain links TRBV5-6 with TRBJ1-6; D possibly corresponds to TRBD1 (6 bases). Per the germline V gene, CDR1 is SGHDT and CDR2 is YYEEEE. This CDR3 spans 13 amino acids. Trimming pared 4 bases from V and 7 bases from J, leaving 9 bases between. The CDR3 DNA follows: TGTGCCAGCAGCGGACAGAGAAATTCACCCCTCCACTTT. Residues: CASSGQRNSPLHF.

J is TRBJ2-7 and V is TRBV14; perhaps TRBD1 as D (5 bases). Germline V lookup: CDR1 SGHDN, CDR2 FVKESK. V lost 0 bases and J lost 4, with 13 bases in between. This CDR3 is built from 15 residues. The CDR3, as DNA: TGTGCCAGCAGCCAAGATAGGCGGCAGGGATACGAGCAGTACTTC. It is translated as CASSQDRRQGYEQYF.

The gene calls are TRBV18 and TRBJ1-5; TRBD1 is a possible D gene (5 bases). The germline gives CDR1 KGHSH, CDR2 LQKENI. This CDR3 comprises 17 residues. V gave up 1 base and J gave up 5 bases, with 18 bases separating them. For the CDR3, the DNA is TGTGCCAGCTCACCACTGGCCCCGGGAGGGGATTATCAGCCCCAGCATTTT. This codes for CASSPLAPGGDYQPQHF.